This T cell receptor beta chain was retrieved from a study of molecular identifiers for immune sequencing clone quantification. The CDR3 is 16 amino acids. Trimming shortened V by 6 bases and J by 3 bases, and 20 bases separated the two germline ends. In germline, CDR1 is MNHEY, CDR2 SVGEGT. From the PCR reads, TCRdb called clonotypes with MiXCR, one entry per CDR3 protein. The profile shows roughly 630,000 distinct CDR3 sequences, 25% of them singletons. Findings and limits, study-wide: Naive cells had under 1% of molecules in clones above 20 RNA copies, effectors over 97%.

This clonotype was observed a few times. Its antigen is unidentified. Sequenced sample: naive CD8+ T cells from blood, with Jurkat cell RNA spiked in. Subset indicated: FACS-sorted CD8+CD4-CCR7+CD45RA+ naive T cells. The sequence was obtained from a human donor in good health. Some libraries in this study had Jurkat cell RNA spiked in. This chain connects TRBV6-2 or TRBV6-3 to TRBJ2-5; possibly TRBD1 for D (5 bases). The CDR3 DNA reads as TGTGCCAGCAGACGTCTAGGGGTCCCCTCGAAAGAGACCCAGTACTTC. This translates into CASRRLGVPSKETQYF.